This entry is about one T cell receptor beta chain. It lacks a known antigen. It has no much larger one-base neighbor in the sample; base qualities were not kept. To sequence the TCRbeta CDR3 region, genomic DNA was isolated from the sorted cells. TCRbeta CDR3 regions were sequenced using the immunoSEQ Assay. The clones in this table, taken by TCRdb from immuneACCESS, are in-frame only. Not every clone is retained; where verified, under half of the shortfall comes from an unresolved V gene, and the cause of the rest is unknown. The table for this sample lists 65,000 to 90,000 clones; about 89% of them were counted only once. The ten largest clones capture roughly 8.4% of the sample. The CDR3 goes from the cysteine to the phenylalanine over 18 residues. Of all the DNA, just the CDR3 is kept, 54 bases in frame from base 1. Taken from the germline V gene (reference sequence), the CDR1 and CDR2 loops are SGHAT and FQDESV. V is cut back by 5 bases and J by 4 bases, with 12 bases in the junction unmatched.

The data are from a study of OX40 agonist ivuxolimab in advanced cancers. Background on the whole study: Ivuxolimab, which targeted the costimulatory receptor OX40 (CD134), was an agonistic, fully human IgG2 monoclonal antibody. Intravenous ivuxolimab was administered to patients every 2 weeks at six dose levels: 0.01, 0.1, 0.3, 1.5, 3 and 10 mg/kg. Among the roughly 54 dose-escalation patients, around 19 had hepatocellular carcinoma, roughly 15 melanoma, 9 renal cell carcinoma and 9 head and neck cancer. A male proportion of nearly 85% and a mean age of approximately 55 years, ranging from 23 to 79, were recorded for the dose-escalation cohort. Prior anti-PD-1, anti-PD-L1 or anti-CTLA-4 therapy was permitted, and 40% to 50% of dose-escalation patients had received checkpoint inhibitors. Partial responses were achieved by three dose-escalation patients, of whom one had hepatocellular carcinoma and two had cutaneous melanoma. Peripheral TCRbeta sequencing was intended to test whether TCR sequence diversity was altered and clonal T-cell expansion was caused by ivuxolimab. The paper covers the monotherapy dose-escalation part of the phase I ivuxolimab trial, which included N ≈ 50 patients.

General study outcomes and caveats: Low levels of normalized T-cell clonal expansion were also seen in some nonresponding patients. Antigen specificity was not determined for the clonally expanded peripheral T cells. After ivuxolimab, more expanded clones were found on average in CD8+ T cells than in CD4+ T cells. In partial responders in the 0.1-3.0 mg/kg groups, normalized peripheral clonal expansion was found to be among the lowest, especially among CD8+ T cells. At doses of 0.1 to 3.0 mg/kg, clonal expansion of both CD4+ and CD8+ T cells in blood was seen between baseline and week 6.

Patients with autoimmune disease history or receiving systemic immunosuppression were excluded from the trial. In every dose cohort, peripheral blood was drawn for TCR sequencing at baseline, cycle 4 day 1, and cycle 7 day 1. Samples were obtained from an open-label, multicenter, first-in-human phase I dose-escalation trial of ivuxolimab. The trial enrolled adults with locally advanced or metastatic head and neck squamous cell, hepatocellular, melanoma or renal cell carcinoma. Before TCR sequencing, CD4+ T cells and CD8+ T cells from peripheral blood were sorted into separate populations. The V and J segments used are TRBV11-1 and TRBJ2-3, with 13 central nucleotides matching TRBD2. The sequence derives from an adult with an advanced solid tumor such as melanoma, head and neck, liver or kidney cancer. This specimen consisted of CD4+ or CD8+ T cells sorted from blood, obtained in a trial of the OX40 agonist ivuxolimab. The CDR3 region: CASSKTPGTSGIADTQYF. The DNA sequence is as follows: TGTGCCAGCAGCAAAACGCCAGGGACTAGCGGGATCGCAGATACGCAGTATTTT. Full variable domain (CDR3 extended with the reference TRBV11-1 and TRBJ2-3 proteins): EAEVAQSPRYKITEKSQAVAFWCDPISGHATLYWYRQILGQGPELLVQFQDESVVDDSQLPKDRFSAERLKGVDSTLKIQPAELGDSAMYLCASSKTPGTSGIADTQYFGPGTRLTVL.